These 12 T cell receptor beta chains originate from one sample sequenced in a study of response to subunit inactivated influenza vaccine. TCRdb fed the RT-PCR reads into MiXCR, producing one record per CDR3 protein. The sample holds under 750,000 distinct CDR3 sequences, 12% seen once. The sequences come from PBMCs from blood, collected on the day of vaccination. The receptors were sampled from a man aged 45-65 years who received an inactivated influenza vaccine.

Many counts were recorded for this clonotype. The V and J genes are TRBV20-1 and TRBJ2-7, with D possibly TRBD2 on 5 matching bases. Germline CDR1 reads DFQATT; CDR2 reads SNEGSKA (reference sequence). This CDR3 has 17 residues. The V and J ends lost 0 bases and 5 bases respectively, with 23 bases between them. CDR3 residues: CSARDQAGEGFVDEQYF. The CDR3 DNA sequence: TGCAGTGCTAGAGATCAGGCTGGAGAGGGCTTCGTCGACGAGCAGTACTTC.

V gene TRBV11-2 combines with J gene TRBJ2-5, with TRBD2 identical over 8 bases. The CDR3 consists of 17 residues. V shed 4 bases, J shed 4 bases, and the junction held 14 bases outside the gene matches. CDR1 is SGHAT and CDR2 is FQNNGV in the germline V gene. CDR3 sequence (DNA): TGTGCCAGCAGCTCCGGGACTAGTAACCGTATGGTAGAGACCCAGTACTTC. Its translation is CASSSGTSNRMVETQYF.

This clonotype has only a few counts. The chain links TRBV28 to TRBJ2-7; D may be TRBD1 (6 bases). With 5 bases removed from V and 0 bases from J, the gap between germline ends came to 11 bases. CDR3 length equals 14 residues. Germline V lookup: CDR1 MDHEN, CDR2 SYDVKM. In DNA, the CDR3 is TGTGCCAGCAGTCAGACAGGAGCCTCCTACGAGCAGTACTTC. It yields the protein CASSQTGASYEQYF.

This clonotype was observed a handful of times. This rearrangement joins TRBV6-5 to TRBJ2-7, with TRBD1 matching over 8 bases. The CDR3 has 14 residues. Germline V lookup: CDR1 MNHEY, CDR2 SVGAGI. V lost 2 bases to trimming and J lost 3 bases; unmatched junction nucleotides: 3. The CDR3 here is CASSYHDRGYEQYF. In nucleotides, the CDR3 is TGTGCCAGCAGTTACCATGACAGGGGCTACGAGCAGTACTTC.

This clonotype occurred many times. The rearrangement links TRBV2 to TRBJ2-7, with D possibly TRBD1 on 6 matching bases. The better agreement between TRBJ2-5 and the DNA end casts doubt on the J call. The germline V gene has CDR1 SNHLY and CDR2 FYNNEI. The CDR3 contains 11 residues. The CDR3 loop reads CASRETGTQYF. CDR3 DNA sequence: TGTGCCAGCAGGGAGACAGGGACCCAGTACTTC.

V and J are TRBV29-1 and TRBJ2-4, with 10 bases lining up with TRBD1. The CDR3 loop spans 14 amino acids. The trim removed 1 base at V and 6 bases at J, leaving 3 bases unmatched. Germline-derived CDR1 and CDR2 are SQVTM and ANQGSEA. Here the CDR3 DNA reads TGCAGCGTTGAAGTGGACAGGGGGACAAACATTCAGTACTTC. It codes for CSVEVDRGTNIQYF.

This clonotype has more than one count but fewer than ten. The rearrangement uses TRBV6-2 or TRBV6-3 and TRBJ1-1, with D uncertain. The germline V gene encodes CDR1 MNHEY and CDR2 SVGEGT. The CDR3 sequence is 14 residues long. V dropped 4 bases and J dropped 3 bases, with 12 bases sitting between them. The CDR3: CASSSSGAYTEAFF. The CDR3, as DNA: TGTGCCAGCAGTTCGTCAGGAGCTTACACTGAAGCTTTCTTT.

V usage is TRBV11-2 and J usage is TRBJ1-2; 8 bases align to TRBD1. The length of the CDR3 is 18 residues. The V gene end was trimmed by 2 bases and the J gene end by 6 bases; junction bases not matched to a gene: 17. Germline V gene sequence: CDR1 SGHAT, CDR2 FQNNGV. The CDR3, as DNA: TGTGCCAGCAGCTTAAAAGTGGCCTTTTCCAGGGGGCGGGATGGCTACACCTTC. Amino acid sequence: CASSLKVAFSRGRDGYTF.

V usage is TRBV6-5 and J usage is TRBJ1-2; 10 bases match TRBD1. The ends lost 2 bases at V and 3 bases at J; junction bases unmatched: 6. CDR1 and CDR2 (germline): MNHEY, SVGAGI. The CDR3 runs 16 residues. DNA for the CDR3: TGTGCCAGCAGTTACCTCGGACAGGGGGATTACTATGGCTACACCTTC. Its translation: CASSYLGQGDYYGYTF.

This chain joins TRBV5-1 and TRBJ2-2; 7 bases line up with TRBD1. This CDR3 is 17 amino acids long. Germline V gene lookup returns CDR1 SGHRS and CDR2 YFSETQ. The J segment lost 4 bases and the V segment lost 8 bases, leaving 17 bases of the junction unmatched. The CDR3 sequence: CASPEVRDRSTTGELFF. The CDR3, as DNA: TGCGCCAGTCCCGAGGTCCGGGACAGATCCACCACCGGGGAGCTGTTTTTT.

The rearrangement uses TRBV5-1 and TRBJ2-2; 8 nucleotides agree with TRBD2. The ends lost 0 bases at V and 5 bases at J; junction bases unmatched: 6. Germline lookup yields CDR1 SGHRS and CDR2 YFSETQ. The CDR3 consists of 16 residues. Written as DNA, the CDR3 is TGCGCCAGCAGCTTGGCCCCGGGAGGGCATACCGGGGAGCTGTTTTTT. Translation gives CASSLAPGGHTGELFF.

The chain uses TRBV4-2 and TRBJ1-3; no definite D call. Trimming took 1 base from V and 0 from J, leaving 7 bases between them. Looked up from germline, CDR1 is LGHNA and CDR2 is YNFKEQ. The CDR3 has 15 amino acids. CDR3 nucleotides: TGTGCCAGCAGCCAAGTCAGCTACTCTGGAAACACCATATATTTT. This codes for CASSQVSYSGNTIYF.